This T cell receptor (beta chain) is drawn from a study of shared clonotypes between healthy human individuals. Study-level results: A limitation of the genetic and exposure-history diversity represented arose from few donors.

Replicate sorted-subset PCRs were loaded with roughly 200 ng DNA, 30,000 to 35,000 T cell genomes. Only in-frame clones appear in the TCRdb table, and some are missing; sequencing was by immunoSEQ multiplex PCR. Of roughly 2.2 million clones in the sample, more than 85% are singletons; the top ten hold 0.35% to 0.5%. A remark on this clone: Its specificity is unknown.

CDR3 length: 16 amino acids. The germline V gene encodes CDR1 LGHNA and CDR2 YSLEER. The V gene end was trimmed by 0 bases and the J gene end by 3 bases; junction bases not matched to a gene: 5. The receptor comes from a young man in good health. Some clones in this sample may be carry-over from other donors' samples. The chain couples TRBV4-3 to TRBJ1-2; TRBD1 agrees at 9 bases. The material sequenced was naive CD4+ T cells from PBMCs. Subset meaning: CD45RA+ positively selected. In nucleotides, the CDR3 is TGCGCCAGCAGCCAAGATCCCGGGACAGGGTACTATGGCTACACCTTC. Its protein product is CASSQDPGTGYYGYTF.